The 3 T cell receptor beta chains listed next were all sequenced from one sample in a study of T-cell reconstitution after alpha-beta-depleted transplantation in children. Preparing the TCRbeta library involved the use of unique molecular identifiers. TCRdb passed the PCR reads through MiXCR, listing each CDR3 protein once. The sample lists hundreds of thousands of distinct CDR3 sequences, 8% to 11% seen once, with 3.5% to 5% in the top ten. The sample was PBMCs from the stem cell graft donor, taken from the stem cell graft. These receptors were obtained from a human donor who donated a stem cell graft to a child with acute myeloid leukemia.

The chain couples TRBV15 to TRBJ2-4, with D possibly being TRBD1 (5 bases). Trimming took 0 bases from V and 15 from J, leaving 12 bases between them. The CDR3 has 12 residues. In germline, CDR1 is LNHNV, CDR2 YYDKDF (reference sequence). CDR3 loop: CATSRDSRVRYF. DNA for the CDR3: TGTGCCACCAGCAGAGATTCCAGGGTGAGGTACTTC.

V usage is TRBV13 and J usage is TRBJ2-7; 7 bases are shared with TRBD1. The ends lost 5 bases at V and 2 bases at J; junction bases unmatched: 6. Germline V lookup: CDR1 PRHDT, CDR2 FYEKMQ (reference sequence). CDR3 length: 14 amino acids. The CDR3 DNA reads TGTGCCAGCAGCCTGGGACAGCGCGCCTACGAGCAGTACTTC. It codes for CASSLGQRAYEQYF. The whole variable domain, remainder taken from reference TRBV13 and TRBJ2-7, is AAGVIQSPRHLIKEKRETATLKCYPIPRHDTVYWYQQGPGQDPQFLISFYEKMQSDKGSIPDRFSAQQFSDYHSELNMSSLELGDSALYFCASSLGQRAYEQYFGPGTRLTVT.

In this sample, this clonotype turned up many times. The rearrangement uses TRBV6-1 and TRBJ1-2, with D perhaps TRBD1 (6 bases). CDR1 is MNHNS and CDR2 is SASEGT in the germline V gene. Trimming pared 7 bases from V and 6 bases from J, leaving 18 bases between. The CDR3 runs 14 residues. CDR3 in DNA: TGTGCCAGCACTAGAAGACAGGAATCCGATGGCTACACCTTC. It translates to CASTRRQESDGYTF.